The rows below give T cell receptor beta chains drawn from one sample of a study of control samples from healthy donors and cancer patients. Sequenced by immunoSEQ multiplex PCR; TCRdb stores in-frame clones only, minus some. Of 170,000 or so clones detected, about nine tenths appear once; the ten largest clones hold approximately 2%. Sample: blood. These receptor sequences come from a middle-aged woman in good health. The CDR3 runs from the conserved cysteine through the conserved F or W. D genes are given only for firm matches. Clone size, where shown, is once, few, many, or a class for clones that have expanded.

CDR3aa: CASSLVRSRGYEQYF
abundance: -
len: 15
v_gene: TRBV11-2
d_gene: -
j_gene: TRBJ2-7

CDR3aa: CASSTTGPNQPQHF
abundance: -
len: 14
v_gene: TRBV19
d_gene: -
j_gene: TRBJ1-5

CDR3aa: CASRTGTGTYEQYF
abundance: -
len: 14
v_gene: TRBV6-5
d_gene: TRBD1
j_gene: TRBJ2-7

CDR3aa: CSVSDSPNSPLHF
abundance: -
len: 13
v_gene: TRBV29-1
d_gene: -
j_gene: TRBJ1-6

CDR3aa: CASSLSLGSNEKLFF
abundance: -
len: 15
v_gene: TRBV5-4
d_gene: -
j_gene: TRBJ1-4

CDR3aa: CASSWQGAGGYTF
abundance: -
len: 13
v_gene: TRBV7-9
d_gene: TRBD1
j_gene: TRBJ1-2

CDR3aa: CASLRFGTEAFF
abundance: -
len: 12
v_gene: TRBV6-5
d_gene: -
j_gene: TRBJ1-1

CDR3aa: CASKRGGSGNTIYF
abundance: once
len: 14
v_gene: TRBV27
d_gene: -
j_gene: TRBJ1-3

CDR3aa: CASSSPDILYGYTF
abundance: -
len: 14
v_gene: TRBV5-4
d_gene: -
j_gene: TRBJ1-2

CDR3aa: CASSMTGMGQPQHF
abundance: -
len: 14
v_gene: TRBV6-4
d_gene: TRBD1
j_gene: TRBJ1-5

CDR3aa: CASSAASTGGNTIYF
abundance: once
len: 15
v_gene: TRBV5-1
d_gene: -
j_gene: TRBJ1-3